The next 22 T cell receptor beta chains were all read from a single sample in a study of blood T cells in healthy people across ages. A second PCR of roughly 7 to 11 cycles used a sample-barcoded 5' primer and a J-beta primer mix. TCRdb re-analysed the 5' RACE reads in MiXCR, keeping a single row per CDR3 protein. This repertoire shows 1.5 million to 2 million distinct CDR3 sequences, about 50% found once; its top ten account for 2% to 2.5%. Sequencing used blood. The receptors were gathered from a woman aged 40 to 50 in good health.

The chain couples TRBV18 to TRBJ2-3; possibly TRBD1 for D (6 bases). Germline loops: CDR1 KGHSH, CDR2 LQKENI. Trimming pared 3 bases from V and 2 bases from J, leaving 15 bases between. The CDR3 is 16 residues long. CDR3 sequence (DNA): TGTGCCAGCTCACCCCAGGGGACCCCTTCCACAGATACGCAGTATTTT. Amino acid sequence: CASSPQGTPSTDTQYF. Variable domain in full (rest from reference TRBV18 and TRBJ2-3): NAGVMQNPRHLVRRRGQEARLRCSPMKGHSHVYWYRQLPEEGLKFMVYLQKENIIDESGMPKERFSAEFPKEGPSILRIQQVVRGDSAAYFCASSPQGTPSTDTQYFGPGTRLTVL.

V gene TRBV20-1 combines with J gene TRBJ2-5; tentatively, D is TRBD2 (6 bases). This CDR3 region has 12 residues. The germline CDR1 and CDR2 sequences are DFQATT and SNEGSKA (reference sequence). The V gene lost 2 bases and the J gene lost 5 bases, with 9 bases spanning the gap. CDR3 sequence (DNA): TGCAGTGCTAGATATGGGGGGGAGACCCAGTACTTC. Translating gives CSARYGGETQYF.

This clonotype has a single count. The chain carries TRBV7-2 and TRBJ1-1, with D perhaps TRBD1 (6 bases). CDR1 is SGHTA, CDR2 FQGNSA, per germline. V lost 5 bases to trimming and J lost 10 bases, with 17 bases between them. The CDR3 length is 13 residues. The CDR3 DNA sequence: TGTGCCAGCAGCACCGGTGGGGGGCTGGGAGCTTTCTTT. It encodes CASSTGGGLGAFF.

V usage is TRBV11-2 and J usage is TRBJ2-1; 7 nucleotides agree with TRBD2. V was pared by 1 base and J by 5 bases, with 8 bases of the junction left unmatched. CDR3 length: 16 amino acids. Per germline, CDR1 SGHAT and CDR2 FQNNGV. CDR3 bases: TGTGCCAGCAGCTTAGGGCGCGGGACTATCAACAATGAGCAGTTCTTC. Amino acid sequence: CASSLGRGTINNEQFF.

The rearrangement links TRBV13 to TRBJ2-1; D perhaps matches TRBD2 (6 bases). V lost 9 bases to trimming and J lost 5 bases, with 11 bases between them. In germline, CDR1 is PRHDT, CDR2 FYEKMQ (reference sequence). The CDR3 totals 12 residues. CDR3 protein: CASHRLDNEQFF. The CDR3 bases are TGTGCCAGTCATCGACTAGACAATGAGCAGTTCTTC.

The gene calls are TRBV28 and TRBJ2-3; no clear D gene. CDR1 is MDHEN, CDR2 SYDVKM, per germline. The CDR3 runs 14 residues. The V gene lost 8 bases and the J gene lost 11 bases, with 23 bases spanning the gap. CDR3 sequence: CASEIAPLPSVQYF. CDR3 sequence (DNA): TGTGCCAGCGAAATAGCCCCTCTTCCCTCCGTGCAGTATTTT.

V is TRBV3-1 and J is TRBJ2-3; no reliable D call. The CDR3 loop spans 13 amino acids. Trimming took 7 bases from V and 4 from J, leaving 12 bases between them. In germline, CDR1 is LGHDT, CDR2 YNNKEL (reference sequence). CDR3 in DNA: TGTGCCAGCACCCTCTCCGTATCAGATACGCAGTATTTT. Translating it yields CASTLSVSDTQYF.

This clonotype was counted only a few times. The CDR3 here is CASSQRGYYNEQFF. CDR3 bases: TGCGCCAGCAGCCAACGAGGTTACTACAATGAGCAGTTCTTC. The chain employs TRBV4-3 and TRBJ2-1, with no clear D. The CDR3 contains 14 residues. Deletions cut 2 bases from V and 3 bases from J, with 8 bases between. The germline V gene has CDR1 LGHNA and CDR2 YSLEER.

The chain joins TRBV3-1 to TRBJ1-2; D possibly corresponds to TRBD1 (5 bases). V lost 3 bases and J 5 bases, leaving 16 bases between the germline ends. CDR1 is LGHDT, CDR2 YNNKEL, per germline (reference sequence). The CDR3 is 15 residues long. The CDR3 is CASSQEMGRLYGYTF. The CDR3 nucleotides are TGTGCCAGCAGCCAGGAAATGGGACGGCTGTATGGCTACACCTTC.

This clonotype occurred a few times. The chain links TRBV5-6 to TRBJ2-7; 7 nucleotides align to TRBD1. CDR1 and CDR2 from the germline V gene are SGHDT and YYEEEE. CDR3 length: 13 amino acids. Germline trimming cut 3 bases from V and 5 bases from J; bases unmatched to any gene: 5. DNA for the CDR3: TGTGCCAGCAGCTGGGGGACAGTGGACGAGCAGTACTTC. Amino acids: CASSWGTVDEQYF.

This clonotype was seen more than once but under ten times. The V gene is TRBV7-3, the J gene TRBJ2-3, with D tentatively TRBD1 or TRBD2 (5 bases each). Per germline, CDR1 SGHTA and CDR2 FQGTGA. Trimming removed 2 bases at V and 5 bases at J, with 14 bases between. The CDR3 runs to 15 residues. CDR3 DNA sequence: TGTGCCAGCAGCTTACGCTCCGGGGCGGGAGATACGCAGTATTTT. Translation: CASSLRSGAGDTQYF.

This rearrangement joins TRBV2 to TRBJ2-5; 13 bases map to TRBD2. Germline V lookup: CDR1 SNHLY, CDR2 FYNNEI. The CDR3 runs 16 residues. The junction had 8 bases not matched to a gene; V was cut back by 5 bases and J by 5 bases. The CDR3 DNA reads as TGTGCCAGCAGTCCCGGGACTAGCGGGGCGGGTGAGACCCAGTACTTC. It translates to CASSPGTSGAGETQYF.

This rearrangement joins TRBV5-5 to TRBJ1-6; D uncertain. V was clipped by 2 bases and J by 0 bases, with 12 bases between them. CDR3 length equals 17 residues. Per the germline V gene, CDR1 is SGHKS and CDR2 is YYEKEE (reference sequence). The CDR3 nucleotides are TGTGCCAGCAGCTTATTGCGACGGAGCTCCTATAATTCACCCCTCCACTTT. Translated, it gives CASSLLRRSSYNSPLHF.

The rearrangement uses TRBV4-1 and TRBJ1-1; the D gene is possibly TRBD1 (5 bases). Deletions cut 3 bases from V and 7 bases from J, with 12 bases between. Germline values: CDR1 MGHRA, CDR2 YSYEKL. The CDR3 contains 13 residues. The CDR3 region is CASSHYGGDEAFF. The DNA for the CDR3 is TGCGCCAGCAGCCACTACGGGGGGGATGAAGCTTTCTTT.

CDR3 loop: CASTYRVYDEQYF. CDR3 in DNA: TGTGCCAGCACCTACAGGGTCTATGACGAGCAGTACTTC. This chain connects TRBV6-1 to TRBJ2-7; tentatively, D is TRBD1 (6 bases). V lost 7 bases to trimming and J lost 5 bases, with 15 bases between them. This CDR3 contains 13 residues. CDR1 is MNHNS, CDR2 SASEGT, per germline.

J is TRBJ2-5 and V is TRBV29-1; tentatively, D is TRBD2 (5 bases). Germline assignment: CDR1 SQVTM and CDR2 ANQGSEA. CDR3 length: 14 residues. V dropped 3 bases and J dropped 5 bases, with 16 bases sitting between them. The DNA for the CDR3 is TGCAGCGTTGACTTCCGAGCGAGAGGGGAGACCCAGTACTTC. Translation: CSVDFRARGETQYF.

The chain carries TRBV21-1 and TRBJ2-5; the table's D call TRBD1 went unverified against the DNA. TRBV21-1 corresponds to a pseudogene. The CDR3 runs to 17 residues. CDR3 DNA sequence: TGTGCCAGCAGCAGGGGGGACAGGGGGCGCCACCTGGGAGAGCAGTACTTC. Translation: CASSRGDRGRHLGEQYF.

This clonotype was counted a single time. The chain couples TRBV7-2 to TRBJ1-2, with unresolved D. The CDR3 has 14 residues. The V end lost 2 bases, the J end lost 2 bases, and 9 bases lay between the germline ends. Germline CDR1 is SGHTA and CDR2 is FQGNSA. The CDR3 bases are TGTGCCAGCAGCTTAAGGGCGGTAAACTATGGCTACACCTTC. It yields the protein CASSLRAVNYGYTF.

There are a few counts of this clonotype. This chain joins TRBV12-3 or TRBV12-4 and TRBJ2-1; 10 bases fit TRBD2. The V and J ends lost 7 bases and 5 bases, in that order; junction bases with no gene match: 8. CDR3 size: 15 residues. CDR3 loop: CASTPPGLANNEQFF. The CDR3 DNA reads as TGTGCCAGCACCCCACCGGGACTAGCGAACAATGAGCAGTTCTTC.

The rearrangement uses TRBV28 and TRBJ1-4; TRBD1 matches at 7 bases. This CDR3 spans 14 amino acids. Germline loops: CDR1 MDHEN, CDR2 SYDVKM. V was clipped by 7 bases and J by 8 bases; unmatched bases: 10. CDR3 amino acids: CASTGTARTEKLFF. Here the CDR3 DNA reads TGTGCCAGCACTGGGACAGCGCGCACAGAAAAACTGTTTTTT.

The rearrangement links TRBV7-2 to TRBJ2-3; 7 nucleotides match TRBD2. With V trimmed by 10 bases and J by 2 bases, 12 bases remained unmatched. The CDR3 has 15 amino acids. Germline CDR1 reads SGHTA; CDR2 reads FQGNSA. The DNA for the CDR3 is TGTGCCACCATGGGGGGGACTACCTACACAGATACGCAGTATTTT. This translates into CATMGGTTYTDTQYF. The full variable domain, in which reference TRBV7-2 and TRBJ2-3 provide the parts outside the CDR3, is GAGVSQSPSNKVTEKGKDVELRCDPISGHTALYWYRQSLGQGLEFLIYFQGNSAPDKSGLPSDRFSAERTGGSVSTLTIQRTQQEDSAVYLCATMGGTTYTDTQYFGPGTRLTVL.

The gene calls are TRBV27 and TRBJ1-6; tentatively, D is TRBD1 (5 bases). The CDR3 runs to 15 residues. Germline V lookup: CDR1 MNHEY, CDR2 SMNVEV (reference sequence). With 0 bases removed from V and 7 bases from J, the gap between germline ends came to 10 bases. Written as DNA, the CDR3 is TGTGCCAGCAGTTTATCTGGGGGATTCAATTCACCCCTCCACTTT. Translation gives CASSLSGGFNSPLHF.